Listed below are T cell receptor beta chains from one sample, sequenced in a study of cytomegalovirus exposure and HLA in healthy donors. This table comes from immunoSEQ multiplex PCR, and its TCRdb copy is limited to in-frame clones, with some not included. There are approximately 140,000 clones in the sample, with 2% to 3% held by the top ten. Source material: PBMCs. Every receptor here comes from a middle-aged man in good health and CMV-seronegative. The CDR3 runs from the conserved cysteine through the conserved F or W. D genes are given only for firm matches. Not every row has a clone size; where given, it reads once, few, many or a size class.

j_gene | d_gene | abundance | v_gene | CDR3nt | CDR3aa
TRBJ1-2 | TRBD1 | . | TRBV7-2 | TGTGCCAGCAGCTCACAGGGGGCGGACTATGGCTACACCTTC | CASSSQGADYGYTF
TRBJ1-6 | . | . | TRBV6-1 | TGTGCCAGCAGATCAGGTCCCTATAATTCACCCCTCCACTTT | CASRSGPYNSPLHF
TRBJ1-4 | . | . | TRBV28 | TGTGCCAGCAGTTCTATACAGGACCTAGATGAAAAACTGTTTTTT | CASSSIQDLDEKLFF
TRBJ2-5 | . | . | TRBV18 | TGTGCCAGCTCACCACTGCCAGGATCCGAGACCCAGTACTTC | CASSPLPGSETQYF
TRBJ2-1 | . | . | TRBV12-5 | TGTGCTAGTGGTTTGGTTAGTGCCAATGAGCAGTTCTTC | CASGLVSANEQFF
TRBJ2-1 | TRBD1 | . | TRBV7-3 | TGTGCCAGCAGCCCGGACAGGGGCTCCTACAATGAGCAGTTCTTC | CASSPDRGSYNEQFF
TRBJ2-5 | . | . | TRBV6-1 | TGTGCCAGCAGTGATTGGGGCAGTAAGGAGACCCAGTACTTC | CASSDWGSKETQYF
TRBJ1-1 | TRBD1 | . | TRBV5-1 | TGCGCCAGCAGTAGGACAGGGGCTACCCTTGGGAGCACTGAAGCTTTCTTT | CASSRTGATLGSTEAFF
TRBJ2-2 | TRBD1 | . | TRBV5-6 | TGTGCCAGCAGTTTCCGGGACAGGGCGACCGGGGAGCTGTTTTTT | CASSFRDRATGELFF
TRBJ1-2 | . | . | TRBV7-8 | TGTGCCAGCAGCTTAGCGCTTCTTCAGGGTTACTATGGCTACACCTTC | CASSLALLQGYYGYTF
TRBJ2-2 | TRBD2 | . | TRBV4-3 | TGCGCCAGCAGCCAAGATTTGGCGGGGGGACACACCGGGGAGCTGTTTTTT | CASSQDLAGGHTGELFF
TRBJ1-4 | . | . | TRBV18 | TGTGCCAGCTCCCAGGCAACTAATGAAAAACTGTTTTTT | CASSQATNEKLFF
TRBJ1-4 | . | . | TRBV15 | TGTGCCACCAGCAACGACATTCCGGCTCCCCTGTTTTTT | CATSNDIPAPLFF
TRBJ2-7 | TRBD2 | . | TRBV2 | TGTGCCAGCAGTGAGCTACTAGCGGGGGGGCCGGTCAAGTACTTC | CASSELLAGGPVKYF
TRBJ1-4 | . | . | TRBV9 | TGTGCCAGCAGCACCGGGACAAGTCCAACTAATGAAAAACTGTTTTTT | CASSTGTSPTNEKLFF
TRBJ1-1 | TRBD1 | . | TRBV7-2 | TGTGCCAGCAGCCTGGGACAGCCGAACACTGAAGCTTTCTTT | CASSLGQPNTEAFF
TRBJ2-2 | TRBD2 | . | TRBV9 | TGTGCCAGCAGCGTAGCTGAGCGGGGGGCGTACACCGGGGAGCTGTTTTTT | CASSVAERGAYTGELFF
TRBJ2-3 | . | . | TRBV9 | TGTGCCAGCAGTGGCAGTAGCACAGATACGCAGTATTTT | CASSGSSTDTQYF
TRBJ2-7 | . | . | TRBV7-8 | TGTGCCAGCAGCCTTCGGGTCAGCATCTCCTACGAGCAGTACTTC | CASSLRVSISYEQYF
TRBJ1-4 | . | . | TRBV6-6 | TGTGCCAGCAGTTCCGCCCAGGGATTGATCGGAAAACTGTTTTTT | CASSSAQGLIGKLFF
TRBJ1-2 | . | . | TRBV2 | TGTGCCAGCAGAGCAACCCCGGGGACTAACTATGGCTACACCTTC | CASRATPGTNYGYTF
TRBJ1-1 | . | . | TRBV7-8 | TGTGCCAGTGGCAGCGGCCTTGAAGCTTTCTTT | CASGSGLEAFF
TRBJ2-5 | . | . | TRBV18 | TGTGCCAGCTCACCACGAGAGCGAGAGACCCAGTACTTC | CASSPRERETQYF
TRBJ2-1 | . | . | TRBV7-3 | TGTGCCAGCAGCTTAGAGTGGAGCAATGAGCAGTTCTTC | CASSLEWSNEQFF
TRBJ1-1 | TRBD1 | . | TRBV4-3 | TGCGCCAGCAGCCAAGAGAAAGGGGGCGGGTGGACTGAAGCTTTCTTT | CASSQEKGGGWTEAFF
TRBJ1-2 | TRBD1 | . | TRBV6-5 | TGTGCCAGCAGTTGCCCAAAAAAGGACAGGGTAAGTAGGTACACCTTC | CASSCPKKDRVSRYTF
TRBJ1-2 | . | . | TRBV6-4 | TGTGCCAGCAGTCCCCAGGCGCTACCTAACTATGGCTACACCTTC | CASSPQALPNYGYTF
TRBJ2-5 | . | . | TRBV6-6 | TGTGCCAGCAGTGCCCACCCTGGAGGAGGAGAGACCCAGTACTTC | CASSAHPGGGETQYF
TRBJ1-3 | TRBD1 | . | TRBV5-1 | TGCGCCAGCAGCTTGGGGCTTGGACAGGGGGCTGGAAACACCATATATTTT | CASSLGLGQGAGNTIYF
TRBJ1-2 | . | . | TRBV6-1 | TGTGCCAGCACGGGGTATAGCTATGGCTACACCTTC | CASTGYSYGYTF
TRBJ1-5 | . | . | TRBV5-6 | TGTGCCAGCAGCTCCTACTGGGCAGGTAGGAATCAGCCCCAGCATTTT | CASSSYWAGRNQPQHF
TRBJ1-2 | . | . | TRBV5-4 | TGTGCCAGCAGCTCAAATTCCGACAGACGGGCTGGCTACACCTTC | CASSSNSDRRAGYTF
TRBJ2-1 | TRBD2 | . | TRBV7-2 | TGTGCCAGCAGCTTACCCGGGAGGGGAGATAGTAATGAGCAGTTCTTC | CASSLPGRGDSNEQFF
TRBJ1-5 | TRBD1 | . | TRBV28 | TGTGCCAGCCTCAACAGGGGGCCGCGACAGCCCCAGCATTTT | CASLNRGPRQPQHF
TRBJ2-2 | . | . | TRBV5-4 | TGTGCCAGCAGCTGGGGAGTAGCCCGGAACACCGGGGAGCTGTTTTTT | CASSWGVARNTGELFF
TRBJ2-7 | TRBD2 | . | TRBV6-5 | TGTGCCAGCAGGTCCGGGACTAGCGGCTCCTACGAGCAGTACTTC | CASRSGTSGSYEQYF
TRBJ2-3 | TRBD2 | . | TRBV7-2 | TGTGCCAGCAGCATCACTAGCGGGGGTGGGTCAGATACGCAGTATTTT | CASSITSGGGSDTQYF
TRBJ1-4 | . | . | TRBV12-5 | TGTGCTAGTGGTTTGGTACAAATGGGACAACTTAATGAAAAACTGTTTTTT | CASGLVQMGQLNEKLFF
TRBJ2-7 | . | . | TRBV13 | TGTGCCAGCAGCCACTCCTACGAGCAGTACTTC | CASSHSYEQYF
TRBJ2-7 | . | . | TRBV6-5 | TGTGCCAGCAGTTACGGTGCAGGGGCCGGCTACGAGCAGTACTTC | CASSYGAGAGYEQYF
TRBJ2-2 | TRBD1 | . | TRBV7-3 | TGTGCCAGCAGCGCATGGGAGAGACAGGGGGGCACCGGGGAGCTGTTTTTT | CASSAWERQGGTGELFF
TRBJ1-4 | TRBD1 | . | TRBV29-1 | TGCAGCGTTGAGTCCCCGACAGGGGGGGAAAAACTGTTTTTT | CSVESPTGGEKLFF
TRBJ2-5 | TRBD2 | . | TRBV29-1 | TGCAGCTGTGCGGGGGTCCTCAGTCGAGAGACCCAGTACTTC | CSCAGVLSRETQYF
TRBJ1-5 | . | . | TRBV2 | TGTGCCAGCAGTGACAGGGAGGGTGATCAGCCCCAGCATTTT | CASSDREGDQPQHF
TRBJ2-3 | . | . | TRBV19 | TGTGCCAGTAGTATGGAGGAGGGAAGACCAGATACGCAGTATTTT | CASSMEEGRPDTQYF
TRBJ1-1 | . | . | TRBV5-5 | TGTGCCAGCAGCTTGGAAGGGGTCCCAGGTTACTCCACTGAAGCTTTCTTT | CASSLEGVPGYSTEAFF
TRBJ2-2 | . | . | TRBV11-1 | TGTGCCAGCAGCTTTTCCTACACCGGGGAGCTGTTTTTT | CASSFSYTGELFF
TRBJ2-3 | TRBD2 | . | TRBV5-1 | TGCGCCAGCAGCCCGTGGACTAGCGGCACAGATACGCAGTATTTT | CASSPWTSGTDTQYF
TRBJ2-3 | TRBD1 | . | TRBV4-1 | TGCGCCAGCAGCCAAGCCGACAGGGGACGTACAGATACGCAGTATTTT | CASSQADRGRTDTQYF
TRBJ1-1 | . | . | TRBV4-1 | TGCGCCAGCAGCCAGGCCCGGGACACTGCGTTAATGAACACTGAAGCTTTCTTT | CASSQARDTALMNTEAFF
TRBJ1-1 | . | . | TRBV7-6 | TGTGCCAGCAGCCTGGAGACGAACACTGAAGCTTTCTTT | CASSLETNTEAFF
TRBJ1-2 | TRBD1 | . | TRBV5-4 | TGTGCCAGCAGCTTTGTGGACAGGGGTGGCTACACCTTC | CASSFVDRGGYTF
TRBJ2-7 | TRBD1 | . | TRBV6-1 | TGTGCCAGCAGACAGGGACAGGGGAAGTACGAGCAGTACTTC | CASRQGQGKYEQYF
TRBJ2-7 | . | . | TRBV2 | TGTGCCAGCAGTGCGGAGACCCCAAGCTCCTACGAGCAGTACTTC | CASSAETPSSYEQYF
TRBJ1-4 | TRBD1 | medium-sized | TRBV2 | TGTGCCAGCAGGATACAGGGGATAGTGGAAAAACTGTTTTTT | CASRIQGIVEKLFF
TRBJ2-7 | . | . | TRBV7-3 | TGTGCCAGCAGCCCAGGCCCTTACCTCTCCTACGAGCAGTACTTC | CASSPGPYLSYEQYF
TRBJ2-1 | . | . | TRBV6-5 | TGTGCCAGCAGTAGAGCTGGGGGGAATGAGCAGTTCTTC | CASSRAGGNEQFF
TRBJ1-4 | TRBD1 | . | TRBV4-3 | TGCGCCAGCAGCCAAGATATAAAGGGACAGACTGGGGAAAAACTGTTTTTT | CASSQDIKGQTGEKLFF
TRBJ2-7 | TRBD2 | . | TRBV7-2 | TGTGCCAGCAGCTACGGGACTAGCGGAGGCCGCGGGGTGGAGCAGTACTTC | CASSYGTSGGRGVEQYF